The 31 T cell receptor beta chains below all came from one sample that was sequenced in a study of cytomegalovirus exposure and HLA in healthy donors. The PCR used 60 Vbeta and 13 Jbeta primers. Profiled with immunoSEQ multiplex PCR; TCRdb holds only in-frame clones, not every one. The sample consists of 130,000 or so clones, around four fifths of them appearing once. The sample consisted of PBMCs. The origin of the receptors is a middle-aged woman in good health and CMV-seropositive.

In DNA form, the CDR3 reads TGTGCCAGTTCTGGACAGGGAGAGGAAAAACTGTTTTTT. Protein: CASSGQGEEKLFF. The rearrangement links TRBV2 to TRBJ1-4; 8 bases map to TRBD1. J was trimmed by 8 bases and V by 9 bases; bases with no gene match: 8. From germline, CDR1 is SNHLY and CDR2 FYNNEI. This CDR3 has 13 residues.

The V gene is TRBV30, the J gene TRBJ1-4, with a possible D match to TRBD1 (6 bases). V was trimmed by 0 bases and J by 7 bases, leaving 12 bases between them. CDR1 GTSNPN and CDR2 SVGIG come from the germline V gene (reference sequence). The CDR3 has 14 amino acids. The CDR3 here is CAWSVRGLGEKLFF. The CDR3 region has the DNA TGTGCCTGGAGTGTAAGGGGGTTGGGTGAAAAACTGTTTTTT.

V is TRBV7-2 and J is TRBJ1-6; D is undetermined. This CDR3 is 15 amino acids long. Trimming removed 6 bases from V and 3 bases from J, with 12 bases in between. The germline CDR1 and CDR2 sequences are SGHTA and FQGNSA. The CDR3 region has the DNA TGTGCCAGCAGTCTTAGGGAGGGCTATAATTCACCCCTCCACTTT. It yields the protein CASSLREGYNSPLHF.

The chain combines TRBV10-3 with TRBJ2-3; tentative D call: TRBD2 (5 bases). The V gene's germline CDR1 is ENHRY and CDR2 SYGVKD. The CDR3 runs to 15 residues. The V end was cut by 3 bases, the J end by 0 bases, with 10 bases between. The CDR3 DNA sequence: TGTGCCATCAGTGACCCCGGGGTCAGCACAGATACGCAGTATTTT. It codes for CAISDPGVSTDTQYF.

A single count supports this clone. V is TRBV28 and J is TRBJ2-7; TRBD1 matches at 7 bases. CDR1 is MDHEN and CDR2 is SYDVKM in the germline V gene. This CDR3 is 15 amino acids long. V lost 1 base, J lost 0 bases, and 3 bases stayed unmatched. The CDR3 spells CASSLLSGGSYEQYF. The CDR3 nucleotides read TGTGCCAGCAGTTTATTGTCAGGGGGCTCCTACGAGCAGTACTTC.

This clone was detected once. This chain uses TRBV19 with TRBJ1-3; tentative D call: TRBD1 (6 bases). The CDR3 length is 13 residues. CDR1 is LNHDA and CDR2 is SQIVND in the germline V gene (reference sequence). Trimming removed 10 bases at V and 2 bases at J, with 12 bases between. CDR3 sequence: CATRRGAGNTIYF. The CDR3 nucleotides are TGTGCCACTCGCAGGGGAGCTGGAAACACCATATATTTT.

V is TRBV2 and J is TRBJ2-5; TRBD1 aligns across 9 bases. The CDR3 extends over 15 amino acids. CDR1 is SNHLY, CDR2 FYNNEI, per germline. Trimming took 4 bases from V and 5 from J; bases not matched to a gene: 8. The CDR3, as DNA: TGTGCCAGCAGTGTGACAGGGGGAAAGGGGGAGACCCAGTACTTC. It codes for CASSVTGGKGETQYF. The full variable domain, with the rest looked up from reference TRBV2 and TRBJ2-5, is EPEVTQTPSHQVTQMGQEVILRCVPISNHLYFYWYRQILGQKVEFLVSFYNNEISEKSEIFDDQFSVERPDGSNFTLKIRSTKLEDSAMYFCASSVTGGKGETQYFGPGTRLLVL.

V gene TRBV9 combines with J gene TRBJ2-7, with a possible D match to TRBD2 (5 bases). The CDR3 is made up of 15 amino acids. The V gene lost 0 bases and the J gene lost 0 bases, with 10 bases spanning the gap. Germline lookup yields CDR1 SGDLS and CDR2 YYNGEE. Written as DNA, the CDR3 is TGTGCCAGCAGCGTAGACGGCGGGTCCTCCTACGAGCAGTACTTC. This translates into CASSVDGGSSYEQYF. Based on the CDR3 plus reference TRBV9 and TRBJ2-7, the full variable domain is DSGVTQTPKHLITATGQRVTLRCSPRSGDLSVYWYQQSLDQGLQFLIQYYNGEERAKGNILERFSAQQFPDLHSELNLSSLELGDSALYFCASSVDGGSSYEQYFGPGTRLTVT.

The J gene is TRBJ1-2, the V gene TRBV27; 7 positions agree with TRBD1. Germline values: CDR1 MNHEY, CDR2 SMNVEV (reference sequence). This CDR3 region has 13 residues. V shed 5 bases and J 8 bases; nucleotides not matched to a gene: 8. The CDR3 protein is CASSRDSGSGYTF. For the CDR3, the DNA is TGTGCCAGCAGTCGGGACAGTGGATCCGGCTACACCTTC.

The genes are TRBV27 and TRBJ1-4; 11 bases fit TRBD1. Trimming took 6 bases from V and 1 from J; bases not matched to a gene: 13. This CDR3 spans 19 amino acids. The germline CDR1 and CDR2 sequences are MNHEY and SMNVEV (reference sequence). The CDR3 here is CASRNIGTGGYLTNEKLFF. DNA for the CDR3: TGTGCCAGCAGGAACATAGGGACAGGGGGTTACCTAACTAATGAAAAACTGTTTTTT.

This clone showed up just once. The junction and the germline gene differ at one end; a read error may be behind it. V is TRBV7-9 and J is TRBJ1-1; 8 bases are shared with TRBD1. CDR3 length: 16 residues. Germline CDR1 is SEHNR and CDR2 is FQNEAQ (reference sequence). The CDR3 protein is CSSSQGPDRGNTEAFF. The CDR3 region has the DNA TGTTCCAGCAGCCAGGGCCCTGACAGGGGTAACACTGAAGCTTTCTTT.

The chain employs TRBV4-3 and TRBJ2-1; 14 bases align to TRBD2. This CDR3 is 15 amino acids long. Losses at the gene ends were 4 bases for V and 7 bases for J; bases not matched to a gene: 3. Germline CDR1 reads LGHNA; CDR2 reads YSLEER. The CDR3 reads CASSPGTSGSNEQFF. Written as DNA, the CDR3 is TGCGCCAGCAGCCCTGGGACTAGCGGGAGTAATGAGCAGTTCTTC.

This chain connects TRBV7-9 to TRBJ2-1, with 8 bases that match TRBD2. This CDR3 has 14 residues. V lost 5 bases to trimming and J lost 8 bases; unmatched junction nucleotides: 8. From germline, CDR1 is SEHNR and CDR2 FQNEAQ (reference sequence). The CDR3 protein is CASSHRLATHEQFF. CDR3 coding DNA: TGTGCCAGCAGCCACCGACTAGCGACTCATGAGCAGTTCTTC.

This clone was picked up a small number of times. The chain is built from TRBV28 and TRBJ2-2; 10 bases match TRBD2. The CDR3 consists of 16 residues. Germline assignment: CDR1 MDHEN and CDR2 SYDVKM. V dropped 2 bases and J dropped 6; count of bases not matched to a gene: 6. The CDR3: CASSLLGTSASGELFF. Written as DNA, the CDR3 is TGTGCCAGCAGTTTACTCGGGACTAGCGCGTCCGGGGAGCTGTTTTTT.

This rearrangement joins TRBV7-8 to TRBJ1-5, with 8 bases fitting TRBD1. This CDR3 has 16 amino acids. V was pared by 7 bases and J by 4 bases, with 12 bases of the junction left unmatched. Germline loops: CDR1 SGHVS, CDR2 FQNEAQ. The CDR3 sequence: CASTPGDRLANQPQHF. The CDR3 DNA reads TGTGCCAGCACCCCCGGGGACAGGTTAGCAAATCAGCCCCAGCATTTT.

This rearrangement joins TRBV29-1 to TRBJ1-2; D gene uncertain. Germline assignment: CDR1 SQVTM and CDR2 ANQGSEA. The CDR3 spans 12 residues. V shed 2 bases and J shed 2 bases, with 6 bases lying between them. The DNA of the CDR3 is TGCAGCGTTGAAAGCGGGAACTATGGCTACACCTTC. It codes for CSVESGNYGYTF.

This clone was seen a single time. This chain links TRBV25-1 with TRBJ1-1, with D maybe TRBD1 (5 bases). Germline V CDR1 and CDR2: MGHDK, SYGVNS. The CDR3 is 14 residues long. V shed 2 bases and J shed 1 base, with 8 bases lying between them. DNA for the CDR3: TGTGCCAGCAGTGAAAACAGGAGGAACACTGAAGCTTTCTTT. Its translation is CASSENRRNTEAFF.

Only one count was recorded for this clone. The chain joins TRBV30 to TRBJ2-5; 7 bases align to TRBD1. V gave up 4 bases and J gave up 1 base; unmatched junction bases: 12. This CDR3 is 16 amino acids long. In germline, CDR1 is GTSNPN, CDR2 SVGIG (reference sequence). The CDR3 DNA reads TGTGCCTGGAATAACGGGGACAGAGACTTCCAAGAGACCCAGTACTTC. As protein: CAWNNGDRDFQETQYF. Drawing the rest from reference TRBV30 and TRBJ2-5, the complete variable domain is SQTIHQWPATLVQPVGSPLSLECTVEGTSNPNLYWYRQAAGRGLQLLFYSVGIGQISSEVPQNLSASRPQDRQFILSSKKLLLSDSGFYLCAWNNGDRDFQETQYFGPGTRLLVL.

The chain combines TRBV5-1 with TRBJ2-5; TRBD2 is a possible D gene (5 bases). The assigned J gene may be wrong: the sequence end matches TRBJ2-7 better. Germline V gene data show CDR1 as SGHRS and CDR2 as YFSETQ. The CDR3 covers 16 residues. The CDR3 nucleotides read TGCGCCAGCAGCCCGGCCGTGAGGGCGGCTACGAGCGAGCAGTACTTC. Protein product: CASSPAVRAATSEQYF.

V usage is TRBV28 and J usage is TRBJ2-7; 9 bases fit TRBD2. Germline V gene lookup returns CDR1 MDHEN and CDR2 SYDVKM. V lost 6 bases and J lost 2; bases outside the gene matches: 5. The CDR3 runs 14 residues. CDR3 region: CASSTGLAPYEQYF. Here the CDR3 DNA reads TGTGCCAGCAGCACGGGACTAGCACCCTACGAGCAGTACTTC.

This clone was recorded only once. The rearrangement joins TRBV5-4 to TRBJ1-2; D gene ambiguous. Per germline, CDR1 SGHNT and CDR2 YYREEE (reference sequence). Trimming took 0 bases from V and 4 from J, leaving 7 bases between them. The CDR3 is made up of 13 amino acids. In nucleotides, the CDR3 is TGTGCCAGCAGCTTGGGGAGGACCTATGGCTACACCTTC. Translating gives CASSLGRTYGYTF.

Details on this clone: The sample contains more than one DNA sequence encoding this CDR3. The chain combines TRBV18 with TRBJ2-3; D may be TRBD1 (6 bases). The CDR3 has 15 amino acids. The ends were cut back, 2 bases at V and 2 bases at J, with 11 bases in the middle. Germline values: CDR1 KGHSH, CDR2 LQKENI. For the CDR3, the DNA is TGTGCCAGCTCACCAGGCCAGGGGTACACAGATACGCAGTATTTT. Its protein product is CASSPGQGYTDTQYF.

The chain carries TRBV20-1 and TRBJ1-4, with D unresolved. Looked up from germline, CDR1 is DFQATT and CDR2 is SNEGSKA (reference sequence). Trimming took 3 bases from V and 5 from J, leaving 4 bases between them. The CDR3 length is 11 residues. The CDR3 spells CSASLNEKLFF. CDR3 DNA: TGCAGTGCTAGCCTCAATGAAAAACTGTTTTTT.

The CDR3 nucleotides are TGTGCCAGCAGCAAAACCATGCAGGACAGAAGCCCAGATACGCAGTATTTT. It translates to CASSKTMQDRSPDTQYF. The chain is built from TRBV21-1 and TRBJ2-3; the table's D call of TRBD1 was not tested on the DNA. TRBV21-1 is shown as a pseudogene. This CDR3 is built from 17 residues.

The chain carries TRBV6-5 and TRBJ1-5; 8 nucleotides agree with TRBD1. The CDR3 totals 13 residues. Germline V gene data show CDR1 as MNHEY and CDR2 as SVGAGI. With 5 bases clipped from V and 5 bases from J, the junction kept 2 bases outside the gene matches. CDR3 coding DNA: TGTGCCAGCAGTATGACAGGGGATCAGCCCCAGCATTTT. Residues: CASSMTGDQPQHF.

The chain couples TRBV30 to TRBJ2-7; possibly TRBD2 for D (6 bases). The CDR3 is 13 residues long. CDR1 and CDR2 (germline): GTSNPN, SVGIG (reference sequence). V was clipped by 3 bases and J by 7 bases, with 16 bases between them. The CDR3 DNA reads TGTGCCTGGAGCCCGGGGACTCCTTTTGAGCAGTACTTC. Amino acids: CAWSPGTPFEQYF.

This sequence joins TRBV5-1 and TRBJ1-2; no definite D call. The CDR3 spans 11 residues. Germline-derived CDR1 and CDR2 are SGHRS and YFSETQ. Trimming took off 3 bases at V and 4 bases at J, with 4 bases between the two ends. The CDR3 is CASSSGYGYTF. The CDR3 DNA reads as TGCGCCAGCAGCTCGGGCTATGGCTACACCTTC.

The chain combines TRBV7-2 with TRBJ1-3; 9 bases fit TRBD1. CDR1 and CDR2 (germline): SGHTA, FQGNSA. This CDR3 is 17 amino acids long. Trimming removed 1 base from V and 0 bases from J; junction bases left unmatched: 4. CDR3 DNA sequence: TGTGCCAGCAGCTTAGGGGACAGGGTCGGCTCTGGAAACACCATATATTTT. It encodes CASSLGDRVGSGNTIYF.

This chain uses TRBV2 with TRBJ1-1; TRBD1 is a possible D gene (5 bases). V was shortened by 3 bases and J by 4 bases, with 12 bases between the two germline ends. Germline loops: CDR1 SNHLY, CDR2 FYNNEI. The CDR3 has 14 residues. Here the CDR3 DNA reads TGTGCCAGCAGTGATTGGGAGGGGACCACTGAAGCTTTCTTT. Translation gives CASSDWEGTTEAFF.

The genes are TRBV7-2 and TRBJ2-1; D is unresolved. Germline CDR1 is SGHTA and CDR2 is FQGNSA. The CDR3 sequence is 13 residues long. Deletions cut 6 bases from V and 5 bases from J, with 11 bases between. CDR3 sequence (DNA): TGTGCCAGCAGGTCCCGGGTAAACAATGAGCAGTTCTTC. It encodes CASRSRVNNEQFF.

J is TRBJ2-1 and V is TRBV5-1, with TRBD2 matching 9 bases. The CDR3 length is 16 residues. Unmatched junction bases numbered 8, after V lost 0 bases and J lost 7 bases. Germline V gene sequence: CDR1 SGHRS, CDR2 YFSETQ. DNA for the CDR3: TGCGCCAGCAGCTTGGCCCGGCTAGCGGGACGGAATGAGCAGTTCTTC. This translates into CASSLARLAGRNEQFF.